This TCR beta chain was found in a study of T cell responses to AZD1222 COVID-19 vaccine. Clones were read by immunoSEQ multiplex PCR, and TCRdb kept only the in-frame ones, dropping some. The data hold tens of thousands of clones, with around three quarters observed a single time. The CDR3 sequence is 15 residues long. CDR1 MNHEY and CDR2 SVGAGI come from the germline V gene. Deletions cut 4 bases from V and 0 bases from J, with 9 bases between. Findings and caveats of the study: Seropositive at baseline were only a handful of AZD1222 recipients. The donor group comprised mostly white British people and more females; the analysis possibly underestimated clonal diversity.

As regards this clone: No antigen is known for it.

The specimen was peripheral blood, collected 28 days after the second AZD1222 dose. This clonotype was obtained from an adult who received the AZD1222 COVID-19 vaccine. The chain couples TRBV6-5 to TRBJ1-4; no definite D call. The CDR3 region has the DNA TGTGCCAGCAGTTTCACCTATGCAACTAATGAAAAACTGTTTTTT. Translated: CASSFTYATNEKLFF.